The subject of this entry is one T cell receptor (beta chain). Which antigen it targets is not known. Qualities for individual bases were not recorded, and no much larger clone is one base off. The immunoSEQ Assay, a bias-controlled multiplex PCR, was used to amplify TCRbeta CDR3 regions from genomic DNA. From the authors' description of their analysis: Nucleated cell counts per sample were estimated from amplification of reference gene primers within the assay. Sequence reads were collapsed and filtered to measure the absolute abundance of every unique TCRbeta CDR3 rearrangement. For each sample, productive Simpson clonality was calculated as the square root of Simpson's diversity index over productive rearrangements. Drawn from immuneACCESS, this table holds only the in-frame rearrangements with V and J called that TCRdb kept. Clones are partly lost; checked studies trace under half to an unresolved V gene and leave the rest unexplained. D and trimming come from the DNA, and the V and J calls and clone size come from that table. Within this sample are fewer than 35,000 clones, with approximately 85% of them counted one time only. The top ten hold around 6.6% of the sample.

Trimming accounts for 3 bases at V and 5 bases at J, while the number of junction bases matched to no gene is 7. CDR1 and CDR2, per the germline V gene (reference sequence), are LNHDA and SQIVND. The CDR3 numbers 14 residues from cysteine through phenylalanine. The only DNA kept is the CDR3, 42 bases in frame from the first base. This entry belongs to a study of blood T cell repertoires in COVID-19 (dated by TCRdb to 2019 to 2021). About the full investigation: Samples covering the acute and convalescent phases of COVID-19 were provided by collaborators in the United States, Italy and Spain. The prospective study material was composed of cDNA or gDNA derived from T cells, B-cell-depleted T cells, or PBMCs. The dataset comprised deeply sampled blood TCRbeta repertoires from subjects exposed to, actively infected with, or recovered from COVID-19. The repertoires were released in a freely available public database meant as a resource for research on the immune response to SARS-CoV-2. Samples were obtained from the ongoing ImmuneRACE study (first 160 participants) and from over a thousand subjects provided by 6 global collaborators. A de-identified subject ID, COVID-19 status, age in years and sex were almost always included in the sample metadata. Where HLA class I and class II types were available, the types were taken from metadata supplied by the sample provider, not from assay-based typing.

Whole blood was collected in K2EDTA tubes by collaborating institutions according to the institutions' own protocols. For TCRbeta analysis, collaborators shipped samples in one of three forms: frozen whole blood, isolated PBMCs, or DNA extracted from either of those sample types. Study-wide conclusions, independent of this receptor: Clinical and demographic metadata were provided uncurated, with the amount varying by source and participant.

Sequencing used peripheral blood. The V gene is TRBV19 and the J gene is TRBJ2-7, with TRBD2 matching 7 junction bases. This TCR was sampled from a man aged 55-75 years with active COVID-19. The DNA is TGTGCCAGTAGTATTGGGGGGGTTCGGAACGAGCAGTACTTC. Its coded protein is CASSIGGVRNEQYF.